The next 15 T cell receptor beta chains were all read from a single sample in a study of blood T cell repertoires in COVID-19. Some clones are missing from TCRdb's copy, which holds only in-frame ones; the method was immunoSEQ multiplex PCR. The sample consists of about 670,000 clones, about 90% of them appearing once. Material for sequencing was peripheral blood. These TCRs come from a woman under 30 with acute or convalescent COVID-19.

This rearrangement joins TRBV11-2 to TRBJ1-1; TRBD1 aligns across 12 bases. Germline lookup yields CDR1 SGHAT and CDR2 FQNNGV. The CDR3 is 20 residues long. V lost 0 bases and J lost 5; bases outside the gene matches: 16. The CDR3 sequence is CASSLDFGFRDRGQYTEAFF. CDR3 sequence (DNA): TGTGCCAGCAGCTTAGATTTTGGTTTTAGGGACAGGGGGCAATATACTGAAGCTTTCTTT.

The chain joins TRBV14 to TRBJ2-1; possibly TRBD1 for D (6 bases). CDR3 length equals 16 residues. Germline lookup yields CDR1 SGHDN and CDR2 FVKESK. Trimming pared 6 bases from V and 3 bases from J, leaving 18 bases between. The CDR3 spells CASSPTLDSLYNEQFF. The DNA for the CDR3 is TGTGCCAGCAGTCCCACCCTGGACAGCCTCTACAATGAGCAGTTCTTC.

Only one count was recorded for this clone. This chain joins TRBV2 and TRBJ1-1; 8 nucleotides match TRBD1. V trimming: 6 bases; J trimming: 1 base; junction bases outside the gene matches: 7. The CDR3 totals 15 residues. The germline gives CDR1 SNHLY, CDR2 FYNNEI. For the CDR3, the DNA is TGTGCCAGCAGCCGCTGGGGGACAGGGAACACTGAAGCTTTCTTT. Translation gives CASSRWGTGNTEAFF.

J is TRBJ1-5 and V is TRBV6-4; 7 positions agree with TRBD1. The CDR3 is 13 amino acids. V shed 5 bases, J shed 7 bases, and the junction held 5 bases outside the gene matches. The germline CDR1 and CDR2 sequences are MRHNA and SNTAGT. Here the CDR3 DNA reads TGTGCCAGCAGTCGACAGGGCCGGCAGCCCCAGCATTTT. The encoded protein is CASSRQGRQPQHF.

This chain connects TRBV4-1 to TRBJ1-5, with 8 positions matching TRBD1. J gave up 5 bases and V 3 bases, and 6 bases lay outside the gene matches. The CDR3 totals 15 residues. From germline, CDR1 is MGHRA and CDR2 YSYEKL. This CDR3 is CASSQDQGAHQPQHF. The CDR3 nucleotides read TGCGCCAGCAGCCAGGATCAGGGGGCTCATCAGCCCCAGCATTTT.

The chain joins TRBV15 to TRBJ1-2, with a tentative D call TRBD1 (5 bases). CDR3 length: 14 amino acids. Trimming pared 3 bases from V and 7 bases from J, leaving 15 bases between. Per the germline V gene, CDR1 is LNHNV and CDR2 is YYDKDF (reference sequence). CDR3 region: CATSREGEGSGYTF. CDR3 nucleotides: TGTGCCACCAGCAGGGAAGGGGAGGGCTCTGGCTACACCTTC.

The chain couples TRBV19 to TRBJ1-4, with D possibly matching TRBD1 (5 bases). The CDR3 consists of 12 residues. Germline CDR1 reads LNHDA; CDR2 reads SQIVND (reference sequence). V was clipped by 7 bases and J by 5 bases, with 8 bases between them. The CDR3 loop reads CASTAGNEKLFF. The CDR3, as DNA: TGTGCCAGTACGGCAGGGAATGAAAAACTGTTTTTT. The full variable domain, in which reference TRBV19 and TRBJ1-4 provide the parts outside the CDR3, is DGGITQSPKYLFRKEGQNVTLSCEQNLNHDAMYWYRQDPGQGLRLIYYSQIVNDFQKGDIAEGYSVSREKKESFPLTVTSAQKNPTAFYLCASTAGNEKLFFGSGTQLSVL.

Written as DNA, the CDR3 is TGTGCCAGCAGTTTTGGGGGGGGCCTCTCCTACACCTTC. This codes for CASSFGGGLSYTF. The V call is TRBV28, the J call TRBJ1-2; TRBD1 is a possible D gene (6 bases). This CDR3 region has 13 residues. Trimming stripped 3 bases from V and 10 bases from J, with 15 bases between. The V gene's germline CDR1 is MDHEN and CDR2 SYDVKM.

The rearrangement joins TRBV19 to TRBJ1-5; D unresolved. CDR1 and CDR2 (germline): LNHDA, SQIVND (reference sequence). Trimming removed 6 bases at V and 6 bases at J, with 15 bases between. The CDR3 is 14 residues long. The CDR3 loop reads CASRGSSRSQPQHF. Written as DNA, the CDR3 is TGTGCCAGTAGAGGGAGTTCGCGGAGTCAGCCCCAGCATTTT.

The chain recombines TRBV7-9 with TRBJ1-2; possible D gene TRBD1, 5 bases. Germline CDR1 SEHNR, CDR2 FQNEAQ (reference sequence). This CDR3 comprises 14 residues. Trimming removed 4 bases from V and 5 bases from J, with 14 bases in between. CDR3 in amino acids: CASSWKGLKYGYTF. CDR3 nucleotide sequence: TGTGCCAGCAGCTGGAAGGGGCTAAAGTATGGCTACACCTTC.

The gene calls are TRBV7-2 and TRBJ2-7, with 10 bases fitting TRBD1. The CDR3 is 16 residues long. After removal of 4 bases from V and 5 bases from J, the junction contained 11 bases not matched to a gene. CDR1 and CDR2 (germline): SGHTA, FQGNSA. The CDR3: CASSSKTGGSGNEQYF. DNA of the CDR3: TGTGCCAGCAGCTCCAAGACAGGGGGCTCGGGCAACGAGCAGTACTTC.

The chain is built from TRBV7-9 and TRBJ2-7; weak D call: TRBD1 (6 bases). In germline, CDR1 is SEHNR, CDR2 FQNEAQ (reference sequence). The CDR3 has 14 residues. V was shortened by 1 base and J by 0 bases, with 7 bases between the two germline ends. The CDR3 reads CASSLGQDSYEQYF. DNA for the CDR3: TGTGCCAGCAGCTTAGGACAGGACTCCTACGAGCAGTACTTC.

The rearrangement uses TRBV6-4 and TRBJ2-7; 9 bases line up with TRBD1. The ends lost 9 bases at V and 5 bases at J; junction bases unmatched: 5. The CDR3 has 12 amino acids. In germline, CDR1 is MRHNA, CDR2 SNTAGT. This chain's CDR3 is CARGQGLHEQYF. CDR3 DNA sequence: TGTGCCAGGGGACAGGGCCTCCACGAGCAGTACTTC.

The J gene is TRBJ2-7, the V gene TRBV9; TRBD2 agrees at 11 bases. This CDR3 contains 16 residues. V lost 0 bases to trimming and J lost 0 bases; unmatched junction nucleotides: 2. Per the germline V gene, CDR1 is SGDLS and CDR2 is YYNGEE. Here the CDR3 DNA reads TGTGCCAGCAGCGTAGGACTAGCGGGGAGCTCCTACGAGCAGTACTTC. Its translation is CASSVGLAGSSYEQYF.

The chain employs TRBV27 and TRBJ1-2, with D possibly being TRBD1 (5 bases). V gave up 3 bases and J gave up 1 base, with 21 bases separating them. The CDR3 consists of 18 residues. Looked up from germline, CDR1 is MNHEY and CDR2 is SMNVEV (reference sequence). CDR3 nucleotide sequence: TGTGCCAGCAGTTTGGGGCGTGCACGTGGGCGGATTAACTATGGCTACACCTTC. As protein: CASSLGRARGRINYGYTF.